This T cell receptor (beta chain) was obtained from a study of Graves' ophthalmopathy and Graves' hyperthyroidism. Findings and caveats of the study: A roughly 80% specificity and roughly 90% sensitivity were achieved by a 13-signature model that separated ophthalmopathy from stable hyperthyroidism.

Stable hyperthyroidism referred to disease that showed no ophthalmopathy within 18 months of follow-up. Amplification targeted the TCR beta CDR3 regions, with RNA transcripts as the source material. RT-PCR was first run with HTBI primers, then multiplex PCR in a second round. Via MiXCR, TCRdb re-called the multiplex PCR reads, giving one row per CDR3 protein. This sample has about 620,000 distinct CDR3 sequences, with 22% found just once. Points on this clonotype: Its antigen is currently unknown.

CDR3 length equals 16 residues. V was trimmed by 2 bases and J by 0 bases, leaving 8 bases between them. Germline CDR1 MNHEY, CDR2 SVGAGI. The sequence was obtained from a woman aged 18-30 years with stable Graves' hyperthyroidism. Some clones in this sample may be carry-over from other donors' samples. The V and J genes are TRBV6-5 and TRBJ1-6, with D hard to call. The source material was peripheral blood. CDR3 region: CASSYRGSSYNSPLHF. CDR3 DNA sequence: TGTGCCAGCAGTTACAGAGGGAGCTCCTATAATTCACCCCTCCACTTT.